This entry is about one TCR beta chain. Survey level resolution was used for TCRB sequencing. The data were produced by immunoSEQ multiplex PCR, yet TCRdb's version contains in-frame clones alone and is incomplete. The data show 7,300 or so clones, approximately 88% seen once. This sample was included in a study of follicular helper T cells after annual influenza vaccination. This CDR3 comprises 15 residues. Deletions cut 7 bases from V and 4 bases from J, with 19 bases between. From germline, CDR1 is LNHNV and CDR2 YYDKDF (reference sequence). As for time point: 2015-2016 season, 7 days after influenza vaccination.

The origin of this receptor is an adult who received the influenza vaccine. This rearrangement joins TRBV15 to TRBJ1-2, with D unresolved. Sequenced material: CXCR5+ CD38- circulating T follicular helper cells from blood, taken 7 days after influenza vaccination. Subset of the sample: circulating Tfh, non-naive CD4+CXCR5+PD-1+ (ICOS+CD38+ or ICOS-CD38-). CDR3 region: CATTPLRGLVYGYTF. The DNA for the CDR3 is TGTGCCACCACCCCCCTGCGGGGTTTAGTCTATGGCTACACCTTC.